The 14 T cell receptor beta chains below all came from one sample that was sequenced in a study of blood T cell repertoires in COVID-19. Measured with immunoSEQ multiplex PCR; TCRdb has only the in-frame clones, and not every one. The sample has about 270,000 clones, roughly 90% seen once. The sequencing input was peripheral blood. The receptors come from a man aged 55-75 years who had recovered from COVID-19.

This clone appeared a single time. This chain joins TRBV18 and TRBJ1-2; TRBD1 matches at 8 bases. Germline CDR1 reads KGHSH; CDR2 reads LQKENI. There are 14 residues in the CDR3. V was pared by 3 bases and J by 6 bases, with 6 bases of the junction left unmatched. This CDR3 is CASSPTGETDGYTF. The DNA for the CDR3 is TGTGCCAGCTCACCGACAGGGGAAACGGATGGCTACACCTTC.

The chain uses TRBV18 and TRBJ2-2, with TRBD2 as a possible D gene (5 bases). The CDR3 loop spans 16 amino acids. Looked up from germline, CDR1 is KGHSH and CDR2 is LQKENI. Trimming removed 0 bases from V and 3 bases from J, with 11 bases in between. The CDR3 DNA sequence: TGTGCCAGCTCACCACCGGGTCTAGCCCACACCGGGGAGCTGTTTTTT. Translation gives CASSPPGLAHTGELFF.

In this sample, this clone turned up a few times. A junction boundary mismatches the germline segment, possibly from a read error. The CDR3 loop reads CASSQSGGGNNEQFF. The CDR3 DNA follows: TGTGCTAGCAGCCAAAGCGGGGGGGGCAACAATGAGCAGTTCTTC. The chain recombines TRBV7-7 with TRBJ2-1, with 10 bases lining up with TRBD2. The CDR3 consists of 15 residues. Germline V lookup: CDR1 SSHAT, CDR2 FNYEAQ (reference sequence).

The rearrangement uses TRBV27 and TRBJ2-7, with D possibly matching TRBD1 (5 bases). The V and J ends lost 6 bases and 3 bases respectively, with 15 bases between them. In germline, CDR1 is MNHEY, CDR2 SMNVEV (reference sequence). The CDR3 spans 14 residues. The CDR3 spells CASRISRDHYEQYF. Written as DNA, the CDR3 is TGTGCCAGCAGAATCAGCAGGGATCACTACGAGCAGTACTTC.

The J gene is TRBJ2-5, the V gene TRBV7-3; tentatively, D is TRBD1 (6 bases). The CDR3 spans 13 residues. Germline CDR1 reads SGHTA; CDR2 reads FQGTGA. V was cut by 4 bases and J by 2 bases, with 8 bases left in between. Written as DNA, the CDR3 is TGTGCCAGCAGCTACGACAGGCAAGAGACCCAGTACTTC. It codes for CASSYDRQETQYF.

The chain has TRBV11-2 and TRBJ2-5, with 9 bases that match TRBD2. V gave up 5 bases and J gave up 1 base; unmatched junction bases: 11. The CDR3 is 17 amino acids. The V gene's germline CDR1 is SGHAT and CDR2 FQNNGV. Here the CDR3 DNA reads TGTGCCAGCAGCCCTCAGGGGCTAGCGGGGCTCCAAGAGACCCAGTACTTC. Its protein is CASSPQGLAGLQETQYF.

This chain connects TRBV19 to TRBJ2-3; D is ambiguous. The CDR3 loop spans 14 amino acids. The ends were cut back, 3 bases at V and 2 bases at J, with 9 bases in the middle. Germline values: CDR1 LNHDA, CDR2 SQIVND (reference sequence). The CDR3 here is CASSISQYTDTQYF. In DNA, the CDR3 is TGTGCCAGTAGTATCTCACAGTACACAGATACGCAGTATTTT.

In this sample, this clone turned up once. This chain links TRBV4-2 with TRBJ2-5; 7 bases are shared with TRBD1. Trimming cost V 5 bases and J 10 bases; bases outside gene matches: 13. This CDR3 region has 14 residues. The germline V gene encodes CDR1 LGHNA and CDR2 YNFKEQ. The CDR3 here is CASSKVGGRWDQYF. The CDR3 DNA reads as TGTGCCAGCAGCAAAGTAGGGGGCCGGTGGGACCAGTACTTC.

The chain joins TRBV7-9 to TRBJ1-6, with D perhaps matching TRBD1 (5 bases). Germline V gene lookup returns CDR1 SEHNR and CDR2 FQNEAQ (reference sequence). Trimming took off 4 bases at V and 5 bases at J, with 15 bases between the two ends. The CDR3 has 16 amino acids. The CDR3, as DNA: TGTGCCAGCAGCTCCAGGAGGGGTAAGGATAATTCACCCCTCCACTTT. Residues: CASSSRRGKDNSPLHF.

The chain carries TRBV5-1 and TRBJ2-5, with D tentatively TRBD2 (7 bases). V lost 7 bases, J lost 2 bases, and 21 bases lay in between. The CDR3 extends over 16 amino acids. CDR1 and CDR2 from the germline V gene are SGHRS and YFSETQ. The chain's CDR3 is CASWGGRVAGQETQYF. In nucleotides, the CDR3 is TGCGCCAGCTGGGGGGGGCGGGTCGCGGGGCAAGAGACCCAGTACTTC.

This clone was seen only once. V and J are TRBV5-1 and TRBJ1-4, with 9 bases aligning to TRBD1. With V trimmed by 2 bases and J by 3 bases, 5 bases remained unmatched. Germline V gene sequence: CDR1 SGHRS, CDR2 YFSETQ. This CDR3 contains 16 residues. CDR3 in amino acids: CASSFNGQGSNEKLFF. CDR3 nucleotides: TGCGCCAGCAGCTTCAACGGACAGGGGTCTAATGAAAAACTGTTTTTT.

The chain uses TRBV5-1 and TRBJ1-5; possible D gene TRBD1, 5 bases. Trimming stripped 4 bases from V and 4 bases from J, with 9 bases between. The CDR3 contains 13 residues. The germline CDR1 and CDR2 sequences are SGHRS and YFSETQ. The CDR3 loop is CASSQGPNQPQHF. In nucleotides, the CDR3 is TGCGCCAGCAGCCAGGGTCCTAATCAGCCCCAGCATTTT.

Notes on this clone: Relative to the germline gene, one junction end is altered; a read error may explain this. The V and J genes are TRBV30 and TRBJ2-1; D gene uncertain. From germline, CDR1 is GTSNPN and CDR2 SVGIG (reference sequence). The CDR3 is 13 residues long. The chain's CDR3 is CAWMSNSFNEQFF. The CDR3 DNA reads as TGTGCCTGGATGAGTAACTCCTTCAATGAGCAGTTCTTC.

The chain links TRBV12-3 or TRBV12-4 to TRBJ1-1; D call uncertain. The CDR3 covers 13 residues. Deletions cut 6 bases from V and 1 base from J, with 9 bases between. In DNA form, the CDR3 reads TGTGCCAGCAGCCCCACATCGAACACTGAAGCTTTCTTT. It is translated as CASSPTSNTEAFF.